This T cell receptor (beta chain) was captured by sequencing in a study of control samples from healthy donors and cancer patients (dated by TCRdb to the early 2020s). Library method: the immunoSEQ multiplex PCR assay. TCRdb obtained this table from immuneACCESS and retained in-frame rearrangements with V and J assigned. These tables miss some clones; where compared with another copy, unresolved V genes account for less than half of the shortfall, and the remainder is unexplained. The sample records more than 100,000 clones, approximately 90% of which are singletons. The ten top clones hold 8.6% of the sample. The CDR3 starts with the cysteine, ends with the phenylalanine, and has 14 residues. Of the read, only the CDR3 DNA is kept; its 42 bases are in frame from base 1. The germline V gene yields SQVTM for CDR1 and ANQGSEA for CDR2. At the junction V is shortened by 7 bases and J by 2 bases, with 12 bases in between.

In the case of this clone: This receptor's antigen is unknown. It has no much larger one-base neighbor in the sample; base qualities were not kept.

This receptor was obtained from a man in his late teens or twenties in good health. The sequencing sample was made of blood. The chain employs TRBV29-1 and TRBJ2-6; a weak D assignment points to TRBD1 (6 bases agree). The CDR3 sequence is CSALNRAGANVLTF. DNA sequence: TGCAGCGCCCTCAACAGGGCTGGGGCCAACGTCCTGACTTTC. The reference TRBV29-1 and TRBJ2-6 proteins fill in what lies around the CDR3, so the full variable domain reads SAVISQKPSRDICQRGTSLTIQCQVDSQVTMMFWYRQQPGQSLTLIATANQGSEATYESGFVIDKFPISRPNLTFSTLTVSNMSPEDSSIYLCSALNRAGANVLTFGAGSRLTVL.